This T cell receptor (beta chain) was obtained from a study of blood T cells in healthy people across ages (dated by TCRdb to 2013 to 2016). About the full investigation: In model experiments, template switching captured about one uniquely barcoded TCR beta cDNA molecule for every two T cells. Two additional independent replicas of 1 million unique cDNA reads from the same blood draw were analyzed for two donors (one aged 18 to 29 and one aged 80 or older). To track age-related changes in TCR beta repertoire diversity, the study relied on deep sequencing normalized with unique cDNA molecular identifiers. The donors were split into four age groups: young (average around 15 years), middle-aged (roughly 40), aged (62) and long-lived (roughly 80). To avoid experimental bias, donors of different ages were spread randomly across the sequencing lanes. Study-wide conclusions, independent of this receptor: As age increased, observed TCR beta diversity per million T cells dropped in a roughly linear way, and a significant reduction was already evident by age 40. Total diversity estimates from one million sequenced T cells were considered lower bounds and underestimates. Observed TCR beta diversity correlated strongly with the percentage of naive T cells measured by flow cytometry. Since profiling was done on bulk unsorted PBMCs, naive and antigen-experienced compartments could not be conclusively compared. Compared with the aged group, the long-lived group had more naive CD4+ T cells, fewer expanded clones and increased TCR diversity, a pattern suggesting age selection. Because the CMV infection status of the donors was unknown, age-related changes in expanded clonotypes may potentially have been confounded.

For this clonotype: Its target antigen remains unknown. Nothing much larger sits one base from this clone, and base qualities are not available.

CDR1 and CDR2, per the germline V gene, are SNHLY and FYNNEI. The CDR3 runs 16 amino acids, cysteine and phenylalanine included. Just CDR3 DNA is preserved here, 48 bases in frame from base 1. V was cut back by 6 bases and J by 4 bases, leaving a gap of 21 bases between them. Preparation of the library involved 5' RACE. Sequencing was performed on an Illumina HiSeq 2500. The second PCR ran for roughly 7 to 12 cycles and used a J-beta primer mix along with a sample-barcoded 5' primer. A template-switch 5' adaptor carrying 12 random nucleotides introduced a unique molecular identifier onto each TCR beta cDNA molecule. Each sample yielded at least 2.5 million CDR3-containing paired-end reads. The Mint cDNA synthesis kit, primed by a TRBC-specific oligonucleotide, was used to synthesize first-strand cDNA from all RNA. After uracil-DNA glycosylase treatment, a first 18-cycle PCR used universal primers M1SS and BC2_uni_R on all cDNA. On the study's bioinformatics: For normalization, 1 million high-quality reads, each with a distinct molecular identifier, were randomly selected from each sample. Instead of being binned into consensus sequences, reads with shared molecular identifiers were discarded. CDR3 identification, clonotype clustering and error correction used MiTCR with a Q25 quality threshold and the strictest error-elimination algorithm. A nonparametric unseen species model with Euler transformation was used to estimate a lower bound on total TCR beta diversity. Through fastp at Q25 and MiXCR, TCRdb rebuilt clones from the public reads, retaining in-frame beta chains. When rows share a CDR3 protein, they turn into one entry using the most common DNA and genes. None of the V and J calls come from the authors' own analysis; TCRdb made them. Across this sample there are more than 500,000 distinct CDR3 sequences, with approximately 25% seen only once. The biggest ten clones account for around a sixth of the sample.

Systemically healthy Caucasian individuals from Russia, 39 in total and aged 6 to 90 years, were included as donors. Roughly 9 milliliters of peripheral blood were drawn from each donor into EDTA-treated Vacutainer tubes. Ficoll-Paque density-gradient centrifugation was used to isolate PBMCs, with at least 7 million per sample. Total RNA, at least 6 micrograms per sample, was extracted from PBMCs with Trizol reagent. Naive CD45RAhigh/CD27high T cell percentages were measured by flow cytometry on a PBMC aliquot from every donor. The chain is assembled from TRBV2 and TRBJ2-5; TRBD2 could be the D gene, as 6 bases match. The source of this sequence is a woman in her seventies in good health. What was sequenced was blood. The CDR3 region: CASSLGLWRGRETQYF. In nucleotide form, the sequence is TGTGCCAGCAGCTTAGGACTTTGGCGGGGCCGAGAGACCCAGTACTTC.